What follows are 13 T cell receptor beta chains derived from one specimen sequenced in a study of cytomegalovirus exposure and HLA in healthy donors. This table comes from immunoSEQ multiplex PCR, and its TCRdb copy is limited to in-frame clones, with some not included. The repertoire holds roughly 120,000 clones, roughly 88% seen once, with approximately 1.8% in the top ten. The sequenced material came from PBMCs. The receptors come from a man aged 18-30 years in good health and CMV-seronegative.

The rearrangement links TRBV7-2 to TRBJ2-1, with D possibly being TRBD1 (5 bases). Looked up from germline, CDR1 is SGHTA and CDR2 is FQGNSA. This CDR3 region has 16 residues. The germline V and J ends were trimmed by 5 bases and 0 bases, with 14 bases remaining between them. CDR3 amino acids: CASSADRLSSYNEQFF. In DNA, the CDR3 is TGTGCCAGCAGCGCCGACAGACTCAGCTCCTACAATGAGCAGTTCTTC.

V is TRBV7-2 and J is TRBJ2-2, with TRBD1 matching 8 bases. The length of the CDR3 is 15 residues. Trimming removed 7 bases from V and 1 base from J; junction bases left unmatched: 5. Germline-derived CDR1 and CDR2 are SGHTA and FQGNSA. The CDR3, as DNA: TGTGCCAGCACCCCGGGGACAGGGAACACCGGGGAGCTGTTTTTT. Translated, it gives CASTPGTGNTGELFF.

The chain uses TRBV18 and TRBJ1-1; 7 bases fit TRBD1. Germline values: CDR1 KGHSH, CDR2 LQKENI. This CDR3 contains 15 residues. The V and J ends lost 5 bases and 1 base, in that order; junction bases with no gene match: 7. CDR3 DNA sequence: TGTGCCAGCTCATCCGACGGGACAGAGAACACTGAAGCTTTCTTT. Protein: CASSSDGTENTEAFF.

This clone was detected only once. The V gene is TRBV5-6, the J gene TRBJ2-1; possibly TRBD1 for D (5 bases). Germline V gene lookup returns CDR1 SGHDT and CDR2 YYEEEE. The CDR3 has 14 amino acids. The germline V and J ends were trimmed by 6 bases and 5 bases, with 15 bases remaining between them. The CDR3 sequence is CASNLRGRNNEQFF. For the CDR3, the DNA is TGTGCCAGCAATCTAAGGGGCAGAAACAATGAGCAGTTCTTC. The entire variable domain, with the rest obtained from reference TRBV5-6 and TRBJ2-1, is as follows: DAGVTQSPTHLIKTRGQQVTLRCSPKSGHDTVSWYQQALGQGPQFIFQYYEEEERQRGNFPDRFSGHQFPNYSSELNVNALLLGDSALYLCASNLRGRNNEQFFGPGTRLTVL.

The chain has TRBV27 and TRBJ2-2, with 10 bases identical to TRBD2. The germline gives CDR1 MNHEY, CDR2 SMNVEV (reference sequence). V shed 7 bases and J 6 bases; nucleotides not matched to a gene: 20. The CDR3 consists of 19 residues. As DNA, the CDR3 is TGTGCCAGCAAACTAAAACCCACCTCTAGCGGGAGTTCGGCCGGGGAGCTGTTTTTT. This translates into CASKLKPTSSGSSAGELFF.

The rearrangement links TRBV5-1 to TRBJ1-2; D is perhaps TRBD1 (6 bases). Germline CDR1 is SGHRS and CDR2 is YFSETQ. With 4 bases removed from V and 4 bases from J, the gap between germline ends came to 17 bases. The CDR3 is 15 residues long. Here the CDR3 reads CASSVAGTKVYGYTF. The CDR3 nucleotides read TGCGCCAGCAGCGTAGCCGGGACAAAGGTCTATGGCTACACCTTC.

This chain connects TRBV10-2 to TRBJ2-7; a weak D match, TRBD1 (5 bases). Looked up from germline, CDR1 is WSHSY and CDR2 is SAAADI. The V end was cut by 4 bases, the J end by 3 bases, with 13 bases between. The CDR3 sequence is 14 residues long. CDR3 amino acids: CASSGLTESYEQYF. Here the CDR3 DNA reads TGCGCCAGCAGTGGGTTGACAGAGAGCTACGAGCAGTACTTC.

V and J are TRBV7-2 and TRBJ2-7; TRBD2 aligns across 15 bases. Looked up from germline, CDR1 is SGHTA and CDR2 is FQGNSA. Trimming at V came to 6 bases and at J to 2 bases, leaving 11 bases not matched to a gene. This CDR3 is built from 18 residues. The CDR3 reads CASSLGTSGRSTPYEQYF. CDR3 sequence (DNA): TGTGCCAGCAGTCTTGGGACTAGCGGGAGGAGTACACCCTACGAGCAGTACTTC.

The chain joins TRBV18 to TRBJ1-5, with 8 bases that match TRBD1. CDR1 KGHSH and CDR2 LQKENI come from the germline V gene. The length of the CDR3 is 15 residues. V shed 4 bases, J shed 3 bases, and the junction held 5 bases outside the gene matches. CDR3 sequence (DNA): TGTGCCAGCTCACGATCAGGGGGCCTCAATCAGCCCCAGCATTTT. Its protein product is CASSRSGGLNQPQHF.

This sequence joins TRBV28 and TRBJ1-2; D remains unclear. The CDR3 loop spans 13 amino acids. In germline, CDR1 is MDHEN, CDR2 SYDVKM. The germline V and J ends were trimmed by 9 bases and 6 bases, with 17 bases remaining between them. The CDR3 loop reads CASQPVFEDGYTF. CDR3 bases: TGTGCCAGTCAACCTGTGTTTGAGGATGGCTACACCTTC.

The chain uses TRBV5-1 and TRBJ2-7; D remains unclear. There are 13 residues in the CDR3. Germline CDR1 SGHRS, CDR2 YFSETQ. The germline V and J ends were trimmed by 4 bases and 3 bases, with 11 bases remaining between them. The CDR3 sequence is CASSVQSGYEQYF. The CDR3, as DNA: TGCGCCAGCAGCGTCCAATCAGGCTACGAGCAGTACTTC.

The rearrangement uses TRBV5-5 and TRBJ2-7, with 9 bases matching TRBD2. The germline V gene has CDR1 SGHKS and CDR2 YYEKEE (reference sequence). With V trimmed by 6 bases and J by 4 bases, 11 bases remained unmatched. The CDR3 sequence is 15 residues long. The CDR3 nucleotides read TGTGCCAGCACGCGGGAGGGCCATATTGAATACGAGCAGTACTTC. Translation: CASTREGHIEYEQYF.

Written as DNA, the CDR3 is TGTGCCTGGAATGGTTTGGGCCTAACTCAAGAGACCCAGTACTTC. Its protein product is CAWNGLGLTQETQYF. The V and J genes are TRBV30 and TRBJ2-5; D remains unclear. CDR1 is GTSNPN and CDR2 is SVGIG in the germline V gene (reference sequence). This CDR3 region has 15 residues. V was cut by 4 bases and J by 2 bases, with 17 bases left in between.